Below are 22 T cell receptor beta chains sequenced from a single sample in a study of cytomegalovirus exposure and HLA in healthy donors. The primer mix had 60 Vbeta and 13 Jbeta primers. Only in-frame clones appear in the TCRdb table, and some are missing; sequencing was by immunoSEQ multiplex PCR. Here the sample spans 90,000 to 150,000 clones, around 60% being singletons. Material: PBMCs. Receptors originate from a man between 35 and 55 years old in good health and CMV-seropositive.

The J gene is TRBJ1-5, the V gene TRBV6-6; D is ambiguous. The length of the CDR3 is 11 residues. From germline, CDR1 is MNHNY and CDR2 SVGAGI (reference sequence). Trimming removed 4 bases at V and 9 bases at J, with 7 bases between. The CDR3 region is CASSLEGPQHF. CDR3 in DNA: TGTGCCAGCAGTTTGGAGGGGCCCCAGCATTTT.

This clone has just a few counts. The chain carries TRBV7-3 and TRBJ2-5; weak D call: TRBD1 (6 bases). The V end was cut by 2 bases, the J end by 4 bases, with 11 bases between. Germline assignment: CDR1 SGHTA and CDR2 FQGTGA. The CDR3 contains 14 residues. In DNA form, the CDR3 reads TGTGCCAGCAGCTTACCAGGGGTTGGAGAGACCCAGTACTTC. Protein product: CASSLPGVGETQYF. Drawing the rest from reference TRBV7-3 and TRBJ2-5, the complete variable domain is GAGVSQTPSNKVTEKGKYVELRCDPISGHTALYWYRQSLGQGPEFLIYFQGTGAADDSGLPNDRFFAVRPEGSVSTLKIQRTERGDSAVYLCASSLPGVGETQYFGPGTRLLVL.

This chain links TRBV7-2 with TRBJ1-5; 9 positions match TRBD1. V shed 5 bases, J shed 7 bases, and the junction held 9 bases outside the gene matches. The CDR3 covers 15 residues. CDR1 is SGHTA, CDR2 FQGNSA, per germline. The CDR3 loop reads CASSGWTGEGQPQHF. Here the CDR3 DNA reads TGTGCCAGCAGCGGCTGGACAGGGGAAGGGCAGCCCCAGCATTTT.

The rearrangement joins TRBV29-1 to TRBJ1-2; D not resolved. The CDR3 runs to 12 residues. Trimming removed 1 base from V and 6 bases from J, with 9 bases in between. From germline, CDR1 is SQVTM and CDR2 ANQGSEA. CDR3 coding DNA: TGCAGCGTTGAAGGGCAGGCTGATGGCTACACCTTC. It is translated as CSVEGQADGYTF. Drawing the rest from reference TRBV29-1 and TRBJ1-2, the complete variable domain is SAVISQKPSRDICQRGTSLTIQCQVDSQVTMMFWYRQQPGQSLTLIATANQGSEATYESGFVIDKFPISRPNLTFSTLTVSNMSPEDSSIYLCSVEGQADGYTFGSGTRLTVV.

The chain employs TRBV11-2 and TRBJ1-1; no clear D gene. The germline V gene encodes CDR1 SGHAT and CDR2 FQNNGV. CDR3 length: 16 amino acids. Trimming took 1 base from V and 0 from J, leaving 12 bases between them. This CDR3 is CASSLGPATMNTEAFF. The CDR3 nucleotides read TGTGCCAGCAGCTTAGGTCCCGCCACTATGAACACTGAAGCTTTCTTT.

The rearrangement uses TRBV5-4 and TRBJ1-6, with 7 bases matching TRBD1. Per germline, CDR1 SGHNT and CDR2 YYREEE (reference sequence). The CDR3 consists of 14 residues. The V segment lost 0 bases and the J segment 6 bases; nucleotides outside the gene matches: 0. The CDR3 nucleotides are TGTGCCAGCAGCTTGGACAGGGGTAATTCACCCCTCCACTTT. It yields the protein CASSLDRGNSPLHF.

Worth noting for this clone: The junction departs from germline at one end; a sequencing error may be responsible. V and J are TRBV2 and TRBJ2-7, with D tentatively TRBD2 (6 bases). Germline V gives CDR1 SNHLY, CDR2 FYNNEI. This CDR3 spans 15 amino acids. CDR3 in amino acids: CASSEYPSGSPLEDF. For the CDR3, the DNA is TGTGCCAGCAGTGAATACCCCTCCGGGAGCCCCCTGGAGGACTTC.

The genes are TRBV29-1 and TRBJ2-7; a possible D gene is TRBD1 (6 bases). This CDR3 is 12 amino acids long. V was trimmed by 0 bases and J by 8 bases, leaving 11 bases between them. The V gene's germline CDR1 is SQVTM and CDR2 ANQGSEA. In DNA, the CDR3 is TGCAGCGTTGAAGATTACAGGGCAAAGCAGTACTTC. Protein product: CSVEDYRAKQYF.

The rearrangement joins TRBV28 to TRBJ1-2, with D possibly matching TRBD1 (5 bases). Germline CDR1 MDHEN, CDR2 SYDVKM. V was cut by 5 bases and J by 8 bases, with 15 bases left in between. CDR3 length equals 13 residues. As DNA, the CDR3 is TGTGCCAGCAGTCCAAGACAGATTTGGGGCTACACCTTC. It translates to CASSPRQIWGYTF.

V is TRBV5-1 and J is TRBJ2-7; D is possibly TRBD2 (6 bases). Germline CDR1 and CDR2: SGHRS and YFSETQ. The V gene lost 1 base and the J gene lost 2 bases, with 16 bases spanning the gap. The CDR3 contains 16 residues. This CDR3 is CASSLTSGGDTYEQYF. CDR3 DNA: TGCGCCAGCAGCTTGACGTCTGGCGGGGATACCTACGAGCAGTACTTC.

This clone was observed a single time. This sequence joins TRBV5-1 and TRBJ2-7; possibly TRBD1 for D (5 bases). The germline V gene has CDR1 SGHRS and CDR2 YFSETQ. V lost 5 bases, J lost 1 base, and 13 bases lay in between. The CDR3 contains 14 residues. The CDR3 DNA reads as TGCGCCAGCAGAACAGGTACCGGTTCCTACGAGCAGTACTTC. This encodes CASRTGTGSYEQYF. The full variable domain, rest sourced from reference TRBV5-1 and TRBJ2-7, is KAGVTQTPRYLIKTRGQQVTLSCSPISGHRSVSWYQQTPGQGLQFLFEYFSETQRNKGNFPGRFSGRQFSNSRSEMNVSTLELGDSALYLCASRTGTGSYEQYFGPGTRLTVT.

The V and J genes are TRBV5-1 and TRBJ2-3; the D gene is possibly TRBD1 (5 bases). Germline assignment: CDR1 SGHRS and CDR2 YFSETQ. This CDR3 is 16 amino acids long. Trimming removed 0 bases at V and 0 bases at J, with 11 bases between. The CDR3 loop is CASSLGTKTSTDTQYF. The CDR3 DNA reads TGCGCCAGCAGCTTGGGGACAAAGACTAGCACAGATACGCAGTATTTT. Full variable domain (outside the CDR3, taken from reference TRBV5-1 and TRBJ2-3): KAGVTQTPRYLIKTRGQQVTLSCSPISGHRSVSWYQQTPGQGLQFLFEYFSETQRNKGNFPGRFSGRQFSNSRSEMNVSTLELGDSALYLCASSLGTKTSTDTQYFGPGTRLTVL.

V is TRBV7-9 and J is TRBJ1-1, with 9 bases identical to TRBD1. Losses at the gene ends were 5 bases for V and 7 bases for J; bases not matched to a gene: 8. Germline CDR1 SEHNR, CDR2 FQNEAQ (reference sequence). This CDR3 has 14 amino acids. The CDR3 DNA reads as TGTGCCAGCAGCCCTAATACAGGGGGCTGTGAAGCTTTCTTT. Translation: CASSPNTGGCEAFF.

This chain joins TRBV27 and TRBJ2-7, with a possible D match to TRBD2 (7 bases). V was shortened by 5 bases and J by 3 bases, with 17 bases between the two germline ends. The CDR3 totals 15 residues. The germline CDR1 and CDR2 sequences are MNHEY and SMNVEV (reference sequence). The CDR3 spells CASSGLGGLYYEQYF. In nucleotides, the CDR3 is TGTGCCAGCAGTGGGTTAGGGGGACTATACTACGAGCAGTACTTC.

V gene TRBV5-1 combines with J gene TRBJ1-1; the match to TRBD1 covers 9 bases. The V segment lost 3 bases and the J segment 5 bases; nucleotides outside the gene matches: 11. The CDR3 has 16 residues. Germline lookup yields CDR1 SGHRS and CDR2 YFSETQ. Written as DNA, the CDR3 is TGCGCCAGCAGCTCTAAGACAGGACAGGGGATTACTGAAGCTTTCTTT. This encodes CASSSKTGQGITEAFF.

The chain combines TRBV6-5 with TRBJ2-5, with a possible D match to TRBD1 (5 bases). The J call may be mistaken, given a closer DNA end match to TRBJ2-7. CDR3 length: 14 residues. Germline CDR1 reads MNHEY; CDR2 reads SVGAGI. For the CDR3, the DNA is TGTGCCAGCAGTAAGGACATGAGAAACTACGAGCAGTACTTC. Its protein product is CASSKDMRNYEQYF.

This chain links TRBV27 with TRBJ2-5; 7 bases match TRBD1. The CDR3 length is 13 residues. Looked up from germline, CDR1 is MNHEY and CDR2 is SMNVEV (reference sequence). With 6 bases clipped from V and 1 base from J, the junction kept 2 bases outside the gene matches. The CDR3 coding sequence is TGTGCCAGCAGGGGGACAGCCCAAGAGACCCAGTACTTC. Encoded protein: CASRGTAQETQYF.

The chain combines TRBV5-4 with TRBJ1-1, with 10 nucleotides matching TRBD1. CDR3 length equals 15 residues. Unmatched junction bases numbered 4, after V lost 4 bases and J lost 1 base. The germline gives CDR1 SGHNT, CDR2 YYREEE (reference sequence). This CDR3 is CASSGGQGTNTEAFF. The CDR3 DNA is TGTGCCAGCAGCGGGGGACAGGGGACGAACACTGAAGCTTTCTTT.

The chain is built from TRBV6-5 and TRBJ1-2; no reliable D call. Trimming removed 9 bases at V and 3 bases at J, with 20 bases between. The CDR3 runs to 15 residues. CDR1 and CDR2 from the germline V gene are MNHEY and SVGAGI. CDR3 residues: CASTRADTGHYGYTF. Written as DNA, the CDR3 is TGTGCCAGTACCCGAGCGGATACTGGGCACTATGGCTACACCTTC.

The chain employs TRBV2 and TRBJ2-2; the match to TRBD2 covers 8 bases. The CDR3 spans 14 residues. Looked up from germline, CDR1 is SNHLY and CDR2 is FYNNEI. After removal of 8 bases from V and 8 bases from J, the junction contained 10 bases not matched to a gene. The CDR3 sequence is CASLREAPPGELFF. The CDR3 DNA reads as TGTGCCAGCCTGCGGGAGGCCCCGCCGGGGGAGCTGTTTTTT.

This clone was seen only a few times. The chain employs TRBV2 and TRBJ2-5, with 9 bases identical to TRBD2. V lost 3 bases to trimming and J lost 4 bases; unmatched junction nucleotides: 15. CDR3 size: 18 residues. Germline V gene lookup returns CDR1 SNHLY and CDR2 FYNNEI. The CDR3 DNA follows: TGTGCCAGCAGTGAGGCCCCCTGGGGAGTAGCGGGAGTAGAGACCCAGTACTTC. Its translation is CASSEAPWGVAGVETQYF.

This chain uses TRBV29-1 with TRBJ2-3; 10 nucleotides align to TRBD2. This CDR3 region has 15 residues. Looked up from germline, CDR1 is SQVTM and CDR2 is ANQGSEA. The V and J ends lost 4 bases and 1 base, in that order; junction bases with no gene match: 5. Here the CDR3 reads CSVVSGTSGTDTQYF. The CDR3 DNA reads TGCAGCGTTGTAAGCGGGACTAGCGGCACAGATACGCAGTATTTT.